This T cell receptor beta chain was found in a study of shared clonotypes between healthy human individuals. As for the study in general: Those who served as donors were two women and three men between the ages of 18 and 49.

The assay was run at deep level. Several immunoSEQ plates held equal portions of the genomic DNA taken from each subset. The assay was immunoSEQ multiplex PCR, and TCRdb's table has in-frame clones only and misses some. This table holds over a million clones, around 98% found once. With 3 bases removed from V and 3 bases from J, the gap between germline ends came to 15 bases. Germline loops: CDR1 LNHDA, CDR2 SQIVND (reference sequence). The CDR3 covers 16 residues. The TCR originated in a man younger than 45 in good health. Sequenced input: naive CD4+ T cells sorted from blood. Subset specified: CD45RA+ positively selected. The chain uses TRBV19 and TRBJ1-5, with a weak D call TRBD1 (5 bases). The CDR3 DNA sequence: TGTGCCAGTAGTATCCGCCCCGGACAATTCAATCAGCCCCAGCATTTT. This translates into CASSIRPGQFNQPQHF. The full variable domain, in which reference TRBV19 and TRBJ1-5 provide the parts outside the CDR3, is DGGITQSPKYLFRKEGQNVTLSCEQNLNHDAMYWYRQDPGQGLRLIYYSQIVNDFQKGDIAEGYSVSREKKESFPLTVTSAQKNPTAFYLCASSIRPGQFNQPQHFGDGTRLSIL.